The 14 T cell receptor beta chains given below trace back to one sample, sequenced in a study of blood T cell repertoires in COVID-19. Some clones are missing from TCRdb's copy, which holds only in-frame ones; the method was immunoSEQ multiplex PCR. The repertoire holds just under 350,000 clones, with more than 75% as singletons. Input material: peripheral blood. The receptor source for this set is a woman aged 18-35 years who had recovered from COVID-19.

The rearrangement links TRBV5-5 to TRBJ1-2; 8 bases map to TRBD1. Per the germline V gene, CDR1 is SGHKS and CDR2 is YYEKEE (reference sequence). Trimming at V came to 4 bases and at J to 4 bases, leaving 12 bases not matched to a gene. This CDR3 is built from 16 residues. DNA of the CDR3: TGTGCCAGCAGCAGTCAGAGGACAGGGAGGGGCTATGGCTACACCTTC. Amino acids: CASSSQRTGRGYGYTF.

The chain combines TRBV20-1 with TRBJ2-1; D possibly corresponds to TRBD2 (6 bases). The CDR3 runs 10 residues. Germline loops: CDR1 DFQATT, CDR2 SNEGSKA (reference sequence). The V end lost 6 bases, the J end lost 9 bases, and 9 bases lay between the germline ends. For the CDR3, the DNA is TGCAGTGCCCTCGGGGGTGAGCAGTTCTTC. The encoded protein is CSALGGEQFF.

The chain couples TRBV20-1 to TRBJ2-1; D call uncertain. V dropped 3 bases and J dropped 5 bases, with 17 bases sitting between them. Per germline, CDR1 DFQATT and CDR2 SNEGSKA (reference sequence). The CDR3 runs to 15 residues. The DNA for the CDR3 is TGCAGTGCTAGTACTCTCCGGGTCCTCAACAATGAGCAGTTCTTC. Residues: CSASTLRVLNNEQFF.

V gene TRBV19 combines with J gene TRBJ2-2; TRBD2 aligns across 7 bases. The CDR3 sequence is 15 residues long. J lost 1 base, V lost 2 bases, and 1 base had no gene match. Germline lookup yields CDR1 LNHDA and CDR2 SQIVND (reference sequence). CDR3 in amino acids: CASSIIAGNTGELFF. The CDR3 bases are TGTGCCAGTAGTATAATAGCGGGGAACACCGGGGAGCTGTTTTTT.

This clone was observed a single time. The V gene is TRBV7-2, the J gene TRBJ2-3; TRBD2 matches at 7 bases. V lost 3 bases and J lost 5; bases outside the gene matches: 8. Germline V lookup: CDR1 SGHTA, CDR2 FQGNSA. This CDR3 contains 15 residues. The CDR3 bases are TGTGCCAGCAGCTTCGGGGGAGGGCCAGTAGATACGCAGTATTTT. Its protein product is CASSFGGGPVDTQYF.

This chain connects TRBV7-2 to TRBJ1-5; D gene uncertain. V lost 2 bases, J lost 6 bases, and 8 bases lay in between. CDR1 is SGHTA, CDR2 FQGNSA, per germline. There are 13 residues in the CDR3. CDR3 DNA sequence: TGTGCCAGCAGCTTACAACACCCTCAGCCCCAGCATTTT. This gives the protein CASSLQHPQPQHF.

The chain uses TRBV25-1 and TRBJ2-5; the match to TRBD2 covers 12 bases. CDR1 and CDR2 from the germline V gene are MGHDK and SYGVNS. This CDR3 spans 16 amino acids. The ends lost 4 bases at V and 1 base at J; junction bases unmatched: 4. The CDR3, as DNA: TGTGCCAGCAGTGCGACGACTAGCGGGAGCCAAGAGACCCAGTACTTC. It is translated as CASSATTSGSQETQYF.

The table lists this clone with a few counts. The chain has TRBV7-9 and TRBJ1-2; 10 positions match TRBD1. The ends lost 2 bases at V and 6 bases at J; junction bases unmatched: 9. The CDR3 loop spans 16 amino acids. CDR1 and CDR2 from the germline V gene are SEHNR and FQNEAQ (reference sequence). CDR3 sequence (DNA): TGTGCCAGCAGCTTACCTTCGTCCGGGACAGGGGATGGCTACACCTTC. It translates to CASSLPSSGTGDGYTF.

This chain links TRBV7-2 with TRBJ2-3, with 7 bases fitting TRBD2. The CDR3 spans 16 residues. CDR1 and CDR2 from the germline V gene are SGHTA and FQGNSA. Losses at the gene ends were 5 bases for V and 4 bases for J; bases not matched to a gene: 12. CDR3 residues: CASSPERTSFADTQYF. CDR3 DNA sequence: TGTGCCAGCAGCCCCGAACGGACTAGTTTTGCAGATACGCAGTATTTT.

The rearrangement joins TRBV18 to TRBJ2-5, with 10 bases matching TRBD2. The CDR3 is 16 amino acids. Trimming removed 2 bases from V and 1 base from J; junction bases left unmatched: 4. The V gene's germline CDR1 is KGHSH and CDR2 LQKENI. CDR3 bases: TGTGCCAGCTCACCATTTGGACTAGCGGCCCAAGAGACCCAGTACTTC. Protein: CASSPFGLAAQETQYF.

V is TRBV12-3 or TRBV12-4 and J is TRBJ2-1; TRBD2 agrees at 7 bases. J lost 7 bases, V lost 6 bases, and 6 bases had no gene match. This CDR3 contains 13 residues. DNA of the CDR3: TGTGCCAGCAGGCTGACTAGCAGGAATGAGCAGTTCTTC. This codes for CASRLTSRNEQFF.

The chain employs TRBV10-3 and TRBJ2-4; D is unresolved. The CDR3 length is 12 residues. The germline CDR1 and CDR2 sequences are ENHRY and SYGVKD. V lost 3 bases and J 8 bases, leaving 8 bases between the germline ends. The CDR3 sequence is CAISDRGDIQYF. DNA for the CDR3: TGTGCCATCAGTGATAGAGGAGACATTCAGTACTTC.

The chain joins TRBV6-5 to TRBJ1-5; the D gene is possibly TRBD1 (5 bases). Germline assignment: CDR1 MNHEY and CDR2 SVGAGI. The CDR3 consists of 13 residues. Trimming removed 6 bases from V and 7 bases from J, with 13 bases in between. This chain's CDR3 is CASSPVGGQPQHF. CDR3 in DNA: TGTGCCAGCAGCCCAGTCGGGGGACAGCCCCAGCATTTT.

This sequence joins TRBV11-2 and TRBJ2-7; D may be TRBD1 (5 bases). The V end was cut by 5 bases, the J end by 3 bases, with 11 bases between. CDR1 and CDR2 from the germline V gene are SGHAT and FQNNGV. The CDR3 runs 13 residues. The chain's CDR3 is CASSATGNYEQYV. In DNA form, the CDR3 reads TGTGCCAGCAGCGCCACAGGTAACTACGAGCAGTACGTC.